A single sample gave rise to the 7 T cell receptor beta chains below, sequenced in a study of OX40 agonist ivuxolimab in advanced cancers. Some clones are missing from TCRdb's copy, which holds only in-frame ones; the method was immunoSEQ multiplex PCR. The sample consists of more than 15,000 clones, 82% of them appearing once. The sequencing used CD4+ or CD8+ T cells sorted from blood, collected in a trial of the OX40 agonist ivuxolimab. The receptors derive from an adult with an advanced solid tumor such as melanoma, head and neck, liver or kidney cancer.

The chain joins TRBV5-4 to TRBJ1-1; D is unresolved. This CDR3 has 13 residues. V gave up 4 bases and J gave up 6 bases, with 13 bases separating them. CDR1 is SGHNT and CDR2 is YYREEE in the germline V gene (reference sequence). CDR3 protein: CASSPERAPEAFF. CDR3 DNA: TGTGCCAGCAGCCCGGAGAGAGCCCCTGAAGCTTTCTTT. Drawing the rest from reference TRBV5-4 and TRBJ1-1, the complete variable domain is ETGVTQSPTHLIKTRGQQVTLRCSSQSGHNTVSWYQQALGQGPQFIFQYYREEENGRGNFPPRFSGLQFPNYSSELNVNALELDDSALYLCASSPERAPEAFFGQGTRLTVV.

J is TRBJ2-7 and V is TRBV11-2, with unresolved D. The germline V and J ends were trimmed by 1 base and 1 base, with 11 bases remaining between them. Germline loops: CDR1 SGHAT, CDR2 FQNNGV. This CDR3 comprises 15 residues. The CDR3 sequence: CASSLGVRASYEQYF. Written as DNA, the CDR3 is TGTGCCAGCAGCTTAGGAGTCCGGGCTTCCTACGAGCAGTACTTC.

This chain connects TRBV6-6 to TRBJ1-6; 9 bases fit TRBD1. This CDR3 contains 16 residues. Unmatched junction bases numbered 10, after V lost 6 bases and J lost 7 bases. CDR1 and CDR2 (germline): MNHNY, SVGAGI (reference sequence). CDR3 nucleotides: TGTGCCAGCAGGGTTACGGGGGACAGGGCCAATTCACCCCTCCACTTT. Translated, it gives CASRVTGDRANSPLHF.

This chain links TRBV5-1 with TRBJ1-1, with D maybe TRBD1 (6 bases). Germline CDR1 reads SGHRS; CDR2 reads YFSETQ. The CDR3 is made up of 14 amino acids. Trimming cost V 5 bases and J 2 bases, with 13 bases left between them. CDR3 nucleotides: TGCGCCAGCAGTCCTGAACAGGGAAACACTGAAGCTTTCTTT. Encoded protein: CASSPEQGNTEAFF.

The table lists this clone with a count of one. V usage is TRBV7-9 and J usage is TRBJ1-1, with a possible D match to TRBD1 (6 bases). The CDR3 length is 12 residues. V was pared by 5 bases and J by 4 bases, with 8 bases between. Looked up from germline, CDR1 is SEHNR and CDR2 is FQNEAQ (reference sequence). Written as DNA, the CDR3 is TGTGCCAGCAGCCGGGGGGCCACTGAAGCTTTCTTT. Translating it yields CASSRGATEAFF. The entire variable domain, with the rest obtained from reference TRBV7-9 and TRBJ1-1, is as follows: DTGVSQNPRHKITKRGQNVTFRCDPISEHNRLYWYRQTLGQGPEFLTYFQNEAQLEKSRLLSDRFSAERPKGSFSTLEIQRTEQGDSAMYLCASSRGATEAFFGQGTRLTVV.

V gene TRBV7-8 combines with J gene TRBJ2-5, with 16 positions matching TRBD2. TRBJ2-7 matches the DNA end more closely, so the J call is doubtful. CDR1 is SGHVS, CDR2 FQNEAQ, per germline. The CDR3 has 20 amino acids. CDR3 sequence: CASSFPSEGLAGGPIDEQYF. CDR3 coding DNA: TGTGCCAGCAGCTTCCCTAGCGAGGGACTAGCGGGAGGGCCTATTGACGAGCAGTACTTC.

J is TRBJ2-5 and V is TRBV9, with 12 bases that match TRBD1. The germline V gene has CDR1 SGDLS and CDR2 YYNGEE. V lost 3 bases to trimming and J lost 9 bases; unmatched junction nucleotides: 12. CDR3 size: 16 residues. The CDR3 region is CASSAGTGGSRGAQYF. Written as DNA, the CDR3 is TGTGCCAGCAGCGCTGGGACAGGGGGCTCTCGTGGAGCCCAGTACTTC. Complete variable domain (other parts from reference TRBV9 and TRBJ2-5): DSGVTQTPKHLITATGQRVTLRCSPRSGDLSVYWYQQSLDQGLQFLIQYYNGEERAKGNILERFSAQQFPDLHSELNLSSLELGDSALYFCASSAGTGGSRGAQYFGPGTRLLVL.